The following is a T cell receptor (beta chain) sequence with its context. This clonotype has only a few counts. It lacks a known antigen. Qualities for individual bases were not recorded, and no much larger clone is one base off. The record originates from a study of spatial heterogeneity in lung cancer (dated by TCRdb to the late 2010s). About the investigation overall: Donors were over 60 patients with early-stage, untreated non-small cell lung cancer from the lung TRACERx cohort. Beta-chain transcripts were consistently detected in greater numbers than alpha-chain transcripts, which likely reflects a higher abundance of beta-chain transcripts. Nonsynonymous mutation counts, determined by whole-exome sequencing of tumor tissue, were related to features of the TCR repertoire. Both alpha and beta chains were TCR-sequenced in hundreds of tumor regions, about 64 matched nontumor lung samples and around 50 PBMC samples obtained at surgery. Follow-up PBMC samples were sequenced whenever available, with a median time to follow-up of approximately two years after resection. In the raw uncorrected reads, each unique combination of TCR and UMI appeared more than ten times on average. In non-small cell lung cancer, the study quantitatively compared TCR alpha and beta repertoires across several tumor regions, matched nontumor lung, and blood.

The library was built by means of 5' RACE. Sequencing used a NextSeq 500. In the TCR library protocol, a unique molecular identifier was attached to each TCR cDNA molecule so that PCR and sequencing errors could be corrected. Processing in the source paper ran as follows. TCR identification, UMI-based error correction and CDR3 extraction were performed with Decombinator tools. TCRs above a frequency of 2 per 1,000, corresponding to the top 1% of the tumor frequency distribution, were defined as expanded. Rényi diversity was computed with the R vegan package after subsampling each repertoire 100 times to 5,000 TCRs. CDR3 similarity networks were built from amino acid triplet string-kernel similarity, connecting CDR3s with pairwise similarity above 0.82. TCRdb trimmed public reads at Q25 via fastp, called clones via MiXCR and kept in-frame beta chains. When rows share a CDR3 protein, they turn into one entry using the most common DNA and genes. In this record, the V and J calls reflect TCRdb's handling and not the investigators' own analysis. Within this sample are roughly 72,000 distinct CDR3 sequences, with over 7% of them counted one time only. Less than 2% of the sample is in the top ten clones.

The time point label, as the study defines it: blood at routine non-recurrence follow-up after resection. Whole RNA extracted from tumor and nontumor lung tissue, or from cryopreserved PBMC samples, was used for TCR sequencing without cell sorting. A patient was chosen for TCR sequencing only when enough RNA was available from at least two tumor regions. CDR3 length: 13 amino acids, cysteine to phenylalanine. This entry keeps only the CDR3 DNA: 39 bases, framed from base 1. Trimmed from V: 5 bases; trimmed from J: 3 bases; junction bases lacking a gene match: 2. Via the germline V gene (reference sequence), CDR1 is MNHEY and CDR2 SMNVEV. Overall results and qualifications from the work: Additional single-cell paired TCR alpha and beta sequencing was considered necessary to confirm, at a functional level, the hypothesis that regional TCRs recognize regional mutations. Comparisons of baseline and follow-up blood repertoires included only approximately 13 patients. Ubiquitous expanded tumor TCRs were found in blood more often at tumor resection than at routine follow-up.

The V and J segments used are TRBV27 and TRBJ1-2, with 8 middle bases fitting TRBD1. This specimen was PBMCs, taken at follow-up. This clonotype was sampled from a female donor with early-stage non-small cell lung cancer. The CDR3 protein: CASSAGGYYGYTF. The DNA reads TGTGCCAGCAGTGCAGGGGGCTACTATGGCTACACCTTC.